This T cell receptor (beta chain) was captured by sequencing in a study of blood T cell repertoires in COVID-19. Overall study: Researchers got acute and convalescent COVID-19 samples from the United States, Italy and Spain.

The repertoire was sequenced with immunoSEQ multiplex PCR; TCRdb's copy has only in-frame clones and lacks some. The sample contains around 180,000 clones, around 79% of which appear only once. Sequencing used peripheral blood. This TCR came from a man in his 60s with active or convalescent COVID-19.

CDR3 amino acids: CASSISGTHYNEQFF. The CDR3, as DNA: TGTGCCAGTAGTATTAGCGGGACCCACTACAATGAGCAGTTCTTC. The rearrangement links TRBV19 to TRBJ2-1, with 8 bases matching TRBD2. The CDR3 spans 15 residues. Trimming took 3 bases from V and 3 from J; bases not matched to a gene: 4. Looked up from germline, CDR1 is LNHDA and CDR2 is SQIVND (reference sequence).